This T cell receptor beta chain was recovered during a study of cytomegalovirus exposure and HLA in healthy donors (dated 2017 in TCRdb). Study-level background: An earlier analysis of under 600 of the donors reported approximately 270 Gb of sequence data and about 100 million unique TCR beta sequences from 190 million or so T cells. Roughly five DR-DQ haplotypes were handled as single units for association and clustering, since linkage in the cohort was strong. A later genetic analysis took genome-wide SNP genotypes for about 65% of the 666 donors and used that subset as a discovery cohort. A later analysis re-analyzed previously published TCR beta repertoires from roughly 690 donors and added high-resolution HLA genotyping to study TCR occurrence patterns. All discovery cohort repertoires had been generated using a single sequencing platform. To predict cytomegalovirus infection status, the study combined high-throughput TCR immunosequencing, statistical association of individual TCRs with disease status, and machine learning. In the later analysis, no new phenotypic data were used to find candidate immune exposures; instead, reliance was placed on TCR beta sequences and their occurrence across donors. The aim of the study was to test whether cataloging public T cell receptors could identify signatures of past pathogen exposure. Of the roughly 400 genotyped donors, approximately 80% fell in the genetic ancestry cluster associated with self-reported Caucasian donors. A separate validation cohort of approximately 120 different subjects was used in addition to the approximately 700-subject first cohort. Among a few hundred genotyped donors of the cohort, an average of roughly 240,000 unique TCR beta nucleotide sequences were sequenced per donor, roughly 18% of them non-productive. HLA typing covered class I and class II loci at four-digit resolution. To decide whether each TCR beta V gene segment behaved as functional or pseudogenic, an earlier analysis of approximately 620 of the donors relied on high-throughput TCR beta sequencing. Typing coverage differed by locus: A, B, C, DRB1 and DQB1 were typed in about 629-630 donors, DQA1 in approximately 520, DPA1 in 600 to 610, and DPB1 in roughly 450. Donor age, sex, ethnicity and CMV serostatus were compiled alongside the repertoire data. Using immunosequencing, the study profiled T cell repertoires from 500 to 800 subjects and related those repertoires to cytomegalovirus serostatus. Roughly 300 gigabases of sequencing data and roughly 81 million unique TCR sequences made up an early release that covered over 550 HLA-typed donors.

Library preparation was by the immunoSEQ multiplex PCR assay. For the multiplex PCR, a mixture combining 60 forward primers for TCR Vbeta segments and 13 reverse primers for TCR Jbeta segments was used. A multiplex PCR assay on genomic DNA amplified the CDR3 region of rearranged TCR beta genes. On the Illumina HiSeq System, the amplified TCR beta libraries were sequenced as 87-base-pair reads. The paper's processing steps were these. A later analysis counted about 82 million unique TCR beta chains across the 650 to 800 repertoires, and some 11 million of these chains were shared by at least two donors. Raw reads were error-corrected and collapsed into unique sequences with a nearest-neighbor algorithm that merged closely related sequences to remove PCR and sequencing errors. Alignment of CDR3 sequences to IMGT reference sequences was used to assign V, D and J gene segments. Each retained sequence needed at least a six-nucleotide match to both a V gene segment and a J gene segment. Rearrangements were called productive when the CDR3 lacked stop codons and stayed in frame with V and J; all others were non-productive. Following IMGT convention, CDR3 was defined as the stretch from the second conserved V-encoded cysteine up to the conserved J-encoded phenylalanine. Sequences without an unambiguous match to a single V gene segment were excluded from the earlier analysis of over 500 of the donors. In an earlier analysis of 587 of the donors, a V segment was called functional when productive rearrangements were above 56.7%, and segregating when the standard deviation between donors exceeded 5%. To diagnose cytomegalovirus status from the catalog of TCR beta chain sequences, a statistical classification framework was built. In a later analysis, V and J genes were assigned by comparing TCR nucleotide sequences against IMGT/GENE-DB human TR gene sequences. The TCRdist pipeline was used in a later analysis to assign CDR3 sequences and most-parsimonious VDJ recombination scenarios. In a later analysis, each TCR beta chain was defined by its CDR3 amino acid sequence together with its V-gene family, and reads lacking a unique V-gene family were excluded. As a way to deal with suspected cross-contamination and a sequencing artifact, a later analysis dropped more than 500 nucleotide sequences that were highly shared and had low generation probability. In a later analysis, a clonal expansion index for each public chain was calculated from normalized within-repertoire ranks of inferred template counts. In a later analysis, generation probabilities were computed using a VDJ recombination model fitted to out-of-frame rearrangements, and the results were checked against IGoR. In a later analysis, hypergeometric tests were used to score TCR-TCR, TCR-HLA and TCR-CMV co-occurrence, with a repertoire-size bias correction applied to TCR pairs. False discovery rates were estimated in a later analysis by permuting HLA or CMV assignments 20 times. In a later analysis, co-occurring TCRs were grouped using DBSCAN, with TCRdist sequence similarity added in when clustering inside HLA-allele-positive subsets. Repertoires with fewer than 30,000 or more than 120,000 public chains, plus five repertoires with anomalous nucleotide sharing, were excluded from co-occurrence clustering. In TCRdb, the immuneACCESS table is reduced to in-frame sequences with V and J assigned. These tables do not hold every clone; where another copy was compared, an unresolved V gene accounts for under half, and the others remain unexplained. V, J and clone size are taken as reported in that table, and D and trimming were inferred from the DNA itself. The sample contains roughly 120,000 clones, 73% of them found a single time. 8.4% of the sample is held by the ten biggest clonotypes.

Points on this clone: It has no known antigen specificity. Base quality data are lacking; no much larger clone is found one base away.

Taken from cysteine to phenylalanine, the CDR3 has 19 residues. The read is trimmed to its CDR3 DNA, 57 bases read in frame from base 1. The V end loses 6 bases and the J end loses 0 bases, and a stretch of 24 bases separates them. Via the germline V gene, CDR1 is MDHEN and CDR2 SYDVKM. The cohort consisted of 666 healthy bone marrow donors. All cohort members were sampled while nominally healthy, although unrecorded immune exposures were likely present. The donor tested CMV seronegative, placing the donor among the 350 to 400 seronegative members of the cohort. A peripheral blood sample was collected from each donor, and TCR beta sequencing was performed on peripheral blood mononuclear cells. Genomic DNA was extracted from the blood cell samples with the Qiagen DNeasy Blood Extraction Kit. General findings and caveats noted by the study authors: A few of the identified cytomegalovirus-associated TCR beta chains were confirmed in vitro to be specific for cytomegalovirus antigens. Correlated functional status among segregating V segments might reflect linkage disequilibrium, but an unknown experimental factor could not be ruled out. Some IMGT-functional V segments, including TRBV6-2 and TRBV6-3, could not be told apart with the 87-base-pair reads, so those segments were excluded. Sequencing depth was assumed to be roughly uniform across donors in the presence/absence analyses, though that assumption may not hold. HLA typing was unavailable for some donors at each locus, so association tests used only the typed subset. V-gene and J-gene trimming of TCR beta chains was associated with a missense DCLRE1C variant in a later genetic analysis, and the association was replicated in an independent cohort. Specific HLA alleles were associated with 15,000 to 20,000 TCR beta sequences at a false discovery rate of 0.05 in a later analysis. Assigning TCR associations to individual alleles was difficult when HLA alleles, especially DR and DQ, strongly co-occurred. A further reported finding was that TCR beta sequences accurately predicted the HLA-A and HLA-B alleles for most subjects in the first cohort. A later analysis found that TCR association rates varied across HLA loci, with DRB1 alleles showing the most associated TCRs and HLA-C alleles the fewest. The study gave a list of about 150 TCR beta chains associated with cytomegalovirus. In an earlier analysis of approximately 590 of the donors, most TCR beta V segments appeared in productive rearrangements about 87% or about 30% of the time, broadly matching IMGT annotations. In a later genetic analysis, fewer N-insertions in productive TCRs were reported among donors in an Asian-associated ancestry cluster than the roughly 710-donor mean. Most TCR sequences were observed very rarely across donors, whereas some public TCRs were present in many individuals. The earlier analysis of some 540 of the donors excluded roughly 17 rarely observed V segments, including chromosome 9 orphons, because counts were too low. In both the original and validation cohorts, the classifier was reported to diagnose cytomegalovirus status with high specificity and sensitivity. For the cohort, immune exposure information was limited to CMV serostatus. The cohort was sequenced for TCR beta chains only, and without alpha or paired-chain data the features that could be detected were limited. According to a later analysis, parvovirus B19, influenza, CMV and Epstein-Barr virus appeared linked to several top co-occurrence clusters. Compared with equally common non-associated chains, HLA-associated TCR beta chains in a later analysis were more clonally expanded and had lower generation probabilities. Most CMV-associated TCR beta chains appeared to be HLA-restricted in a later analysis, and the HLA associations seemed to be driven largely by CMV exposure. A group of highly shared sequence variants was considered likely to be a technical artifact of the sequencing pipeline. The authors suggested that the approach could potentially be generalized to other disease states and immunological phenotypes.

Sample: PBMCs. The receptor was derived from a man aged 40-50 years in good health and CMV-seronegative. The rearranged chain carries TRBV28 and TRBJ1-5; perhaps TRBD1 is the D gene, with 5 bases matching. The CDR3 here reads CASRPHPLISQGSNQPQHF. The nucleotide sequence is TGTGCCAGCAGACCTCACCCTCTTATATCGCAGGGTAGCAATCAGCCCCAGCATTTT.